The subject of this entry is one TCR beta chain. Its antigen is not identified. The sample belongs to a study of cytomegalovirus exposure and HLA in healthy donors. In the study overall: Both the 95 to 150 validation repertoires and the approximately 640 first-cohort repertoires used the same platform, as reported by a later analysis. Findings and caveats of the study: Over 150 TCR beta chains were listed as cytomegalovirus-associated. A classifier reportedly called cytomegalovirus status with high sensitivity and specificity.

Method: immunoSEQ multiplex PCR; TCRdb's copy keeps in-frame clones and lacks some. The table shows 200,000 to 250,000 clones, with about 89% occurring only once. V dropped 4 bases and J dropped 2 bases, with 13 bases sitting between them. The CDR3 runs 14 residues. Germline CDR1 reads SGHDT; CDR2 reads YYEEEE. Sequencing used PBMCs. The clonotype originates from a young woman in good health and CMV-seronegative. V usage is TRBV5-6 and J usage is TRBJ2-7, with a tentative D call TRBD1 (7 bases). CDR3 DNA: TGTGCCAGCAGCCCCGCCAGGGGGGCCTACGAGCAGTACTTC. Its protein is CASSPARGAYEQYF.